Below, 7 T cell receptor beta chains from the same sample are listed, as sequenced in a study of control samples from healthy donors and cancer patients. Libraries were prepared by immunoSEQ multiplex PCR; TCRdb keeps only in-frame clonotypes and omits some of them. Among about 150,000 clones, more than 90% were seen once, and the ten largest hold around 2%. The material sequenced was blood. These receptors were taken from a woman in her forties in good health.

V gene TRBV12-3 or TRBV12-4 combines with J gene TRBJ2-2; tentative D call: TRBD2 (5 bases). Deletions cut 5 bases from V and 4 bases from J, with 8 bases between. The CDR3 has 13 residues. The CDR3 DNA reads TGTGCCAGCAGTCATGAGGGCACCGGGGAGCTGTTTTTT. It specifies CASSHEGTGELFF.

A word on this clone: Different DNA sequences within this sample yield the same CDR3. CDR3 residues: CASSLGAYEQYF. The CDR3 coding sequence is TGCGCCAGCAGCTTGGGGGCCTACGAGCAGTACTTC. This sequence joins TRBV5-1 and TRBJ2-7, with D unresolved. Deletions cut 0 bases from V and 2 bases from J, with 3 bases between. This CDR3 is 12 amino acids long. The germline V gene has CDR1 SGHRS and CDR2 YFSETQ.

The V and J genes are TRBV11-2 and TRBJ2-1; D may be TRBD1 (5 bases). CDR3 length equals 12 residues. The V gene lost 0 bases and the J gene lost 13 bases, with 10 bases spanning the gap. CDR1 SGHAT and CDR2 FQNNGV come from the germline V gene. The CDR3, as DNA: TGTGCCAGCAGCTTAGAGACAGCTAAACAGTTCTTC. Its translation: CASSLETAKQFF.

The chain combines TRBV9 with TRBJ2-5, with TRBD2 as a possible D gene (5 bases). Trimming left V 1 base short and J 9 bases short, with 13 bases between. Germline CDR1 is SGDLS and CDR2 is YYNGEE. The length of the CDR3 is 13 residues. CDR3: CASSVSPLEAQYF. The CDR3 DNA follows: TGTGCCAGCAGCGTAAGTCCGTTGGAGGCCCAGTACTTC.

This chain's CDR3 is CASSLQGAEAFF. CDR3 in DNA: TGTGCCAGCAGTCTACAGGGGGCTGAAGCTTTCTTT. The rearrangement links TRBV27 to TRBJ1-1; TRBD1 aligns across 8 bases. The trim removed 5 bases at V and 6 bases at J, leaving 2 bases unmatched. The germline CDR1 and CDR2 sequences are MNHEY and SMNVEV (reference sequence). This CDR3 spans 12 amino acids.

The rearrangement links TRBV4-1 to TRBJ2-3, with 7 positions matching TRBD2. CDR1 and CDR2 (germline): MGHRA, YSYEKL. CDR3 length equals 17 residues. The J segment lost 0 bases and the V segment lost 0 bases, leaving 6 bases of the junction unmatched. The CDR3 region is CASSQEGGTTSTDTQYF. The DNA for the CDR3 is TGCGCCAGCAGCCAAGAAGGAGGGACTACTAGCACAGATACGCAGTATTTT.

V gene TRBV13 combines with J gene TRBJ2-1; 12 positions match TRBD2. Germline trimming cut 4 bases from V and 2 bases from J; bases unmatched to any gene: 12. CDR1 and CDR2 (germline): PRHDT, FYEKMQ (reference sequence). This CDR3 has 19 amino acids. This CDR3 reads CASSSGTSGFLGTYNEQFF. For the CDR3, the DNA is TGTGCCAGCAGCTCCGGGACTAGCGGGTTCCTTGGCACCTACAATGAGCAGTTCTTC.